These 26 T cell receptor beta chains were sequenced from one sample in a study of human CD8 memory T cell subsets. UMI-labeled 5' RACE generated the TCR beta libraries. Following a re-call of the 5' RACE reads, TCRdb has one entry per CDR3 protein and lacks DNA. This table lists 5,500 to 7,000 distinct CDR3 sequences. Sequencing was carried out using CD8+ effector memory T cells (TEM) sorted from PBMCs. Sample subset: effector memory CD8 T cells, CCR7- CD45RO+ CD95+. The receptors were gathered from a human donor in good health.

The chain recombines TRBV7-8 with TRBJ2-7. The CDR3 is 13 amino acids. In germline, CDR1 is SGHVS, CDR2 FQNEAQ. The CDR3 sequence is CASSYREAYEQYF.

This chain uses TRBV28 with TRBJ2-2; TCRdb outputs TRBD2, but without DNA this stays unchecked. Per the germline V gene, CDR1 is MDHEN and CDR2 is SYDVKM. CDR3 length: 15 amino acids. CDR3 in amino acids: CASSNRDLQTGELFF.

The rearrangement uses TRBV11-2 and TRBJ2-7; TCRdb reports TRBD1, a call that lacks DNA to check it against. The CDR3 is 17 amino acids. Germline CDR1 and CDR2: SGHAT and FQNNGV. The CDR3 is CASSQYGTGGSNDEQYF.

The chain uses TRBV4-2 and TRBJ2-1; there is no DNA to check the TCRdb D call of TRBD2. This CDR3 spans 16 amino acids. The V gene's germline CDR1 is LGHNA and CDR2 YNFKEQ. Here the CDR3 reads CASSPGIAGALDEQFF.

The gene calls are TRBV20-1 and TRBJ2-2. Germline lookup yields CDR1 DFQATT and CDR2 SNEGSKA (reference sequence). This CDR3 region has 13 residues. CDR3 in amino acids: CSARDLSTGELFF.

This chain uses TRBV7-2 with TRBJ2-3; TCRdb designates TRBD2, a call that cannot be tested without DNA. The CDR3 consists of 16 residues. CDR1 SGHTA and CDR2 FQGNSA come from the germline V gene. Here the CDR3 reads CASSHLLRGYESTQYF.

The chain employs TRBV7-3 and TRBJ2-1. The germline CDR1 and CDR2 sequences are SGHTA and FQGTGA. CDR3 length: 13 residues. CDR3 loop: CASSLTGRYEQFF.

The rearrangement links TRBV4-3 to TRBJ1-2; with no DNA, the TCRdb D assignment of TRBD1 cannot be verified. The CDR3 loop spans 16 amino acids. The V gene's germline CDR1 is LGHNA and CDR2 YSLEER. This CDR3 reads CASSPGQGLFNYGYTF.

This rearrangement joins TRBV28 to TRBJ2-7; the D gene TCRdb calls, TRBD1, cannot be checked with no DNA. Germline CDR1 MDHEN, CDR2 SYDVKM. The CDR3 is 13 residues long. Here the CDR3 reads CASTLQGAGEQYF.

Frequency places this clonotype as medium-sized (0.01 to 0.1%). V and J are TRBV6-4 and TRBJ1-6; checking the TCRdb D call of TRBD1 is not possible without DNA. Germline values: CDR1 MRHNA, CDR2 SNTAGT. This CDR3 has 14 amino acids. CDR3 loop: CASSNGTGGSPLHF.

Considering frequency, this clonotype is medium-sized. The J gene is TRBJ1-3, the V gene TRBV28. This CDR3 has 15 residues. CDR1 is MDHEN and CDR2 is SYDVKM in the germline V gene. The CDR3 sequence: CASSPAENLGNTIYF.

The CDR3: CASSLDLAQNEQFF. J is TRBJ2-1 and V is TRBV7-6; the D gene TCRdb calls, TRBD2, cannot be checked with no DNA. The CDR3 extends over 14 amino acids. CDR1 and CDR2 (germline): SGHVS, FNYEAQ. Full variable domain (remainder filled in from reference TRBV7-6 and TRBJ2-1): GAGVSQSPRYKVTKRGQDVALRCDPISGHVSLYWYRQALGQGPEFLTYFNYEAQQDKSGLPNDRFSAERPEGSISTLTIQRTEQRDSAMYRCASSLDLAQNEQFFGPGTRLTVL.

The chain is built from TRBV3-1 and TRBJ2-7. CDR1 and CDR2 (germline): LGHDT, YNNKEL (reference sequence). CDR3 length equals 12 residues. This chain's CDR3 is CASSQTNYEQYF.

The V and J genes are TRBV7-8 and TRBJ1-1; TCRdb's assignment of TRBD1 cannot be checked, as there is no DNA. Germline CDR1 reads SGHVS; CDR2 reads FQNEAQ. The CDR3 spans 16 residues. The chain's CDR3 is CASSLGGIQPNTEAFF.

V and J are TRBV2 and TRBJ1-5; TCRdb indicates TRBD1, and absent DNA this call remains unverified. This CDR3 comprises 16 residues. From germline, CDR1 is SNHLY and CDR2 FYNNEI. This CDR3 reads CASSEAAGTDNQPQHF.

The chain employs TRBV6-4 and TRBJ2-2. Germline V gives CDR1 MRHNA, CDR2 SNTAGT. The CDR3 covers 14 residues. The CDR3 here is CASSMASDTGELFF.

The CDR3 reads CASSLSRVVTEAFF. The chain combines TRBV27 with TRBJ1-1. CDR3 length: 14 residues. CDR1 and CDR2 from the germline V gene are MNHEY and SMNVEV (reference sequence).

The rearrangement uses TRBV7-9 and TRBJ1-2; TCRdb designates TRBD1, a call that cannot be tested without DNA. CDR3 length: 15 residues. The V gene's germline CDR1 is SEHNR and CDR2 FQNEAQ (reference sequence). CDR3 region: CASSLEGAPAYGYTF.

This CDR3 reads CSVVGQGAWEQYF. The chain employs TRBV29-1 and TRBJ2-7; lacking DNA, the TRBD1 call made by TCRdb goes unchecked. CDR1 is SQVTM, CDR2 ANQGSEA, per germline. The CDR3 is made up of 13 amino acids.

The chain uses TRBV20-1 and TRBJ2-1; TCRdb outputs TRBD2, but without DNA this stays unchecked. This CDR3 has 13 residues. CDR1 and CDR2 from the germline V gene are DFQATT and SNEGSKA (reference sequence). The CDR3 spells CSAILAGDNEQFF.

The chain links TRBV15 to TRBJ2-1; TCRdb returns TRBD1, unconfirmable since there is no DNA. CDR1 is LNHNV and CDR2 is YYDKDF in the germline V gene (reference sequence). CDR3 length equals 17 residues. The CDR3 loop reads CATSIFPGERSYNEQFF. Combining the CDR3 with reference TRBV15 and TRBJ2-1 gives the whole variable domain DAMVIQNPRYQVTQFGKPVTLSCSQTLNHNVMYWYQQKSSQAPKLLFHYYDKDFNNEADTPDNFQSRRPNTSFCFLDIRSPGLGDTAMYLCATSIFPGERSYNEQFFGPGTRLTVL.

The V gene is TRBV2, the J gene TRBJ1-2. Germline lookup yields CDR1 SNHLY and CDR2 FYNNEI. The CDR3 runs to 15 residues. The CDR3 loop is CASSEGAGSNYGYTF.

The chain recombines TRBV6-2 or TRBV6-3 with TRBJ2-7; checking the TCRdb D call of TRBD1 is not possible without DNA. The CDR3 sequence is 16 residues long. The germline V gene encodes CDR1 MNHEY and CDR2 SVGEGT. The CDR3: CASSYNDRGSTYEQYF.

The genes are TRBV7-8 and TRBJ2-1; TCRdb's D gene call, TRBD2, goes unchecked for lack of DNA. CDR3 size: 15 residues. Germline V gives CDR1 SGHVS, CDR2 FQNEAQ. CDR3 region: CASSLGTSGGNEQFF.

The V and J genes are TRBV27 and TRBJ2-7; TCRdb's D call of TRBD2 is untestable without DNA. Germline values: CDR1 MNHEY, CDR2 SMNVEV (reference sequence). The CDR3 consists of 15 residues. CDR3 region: CASSYLAGPPYEQYF.

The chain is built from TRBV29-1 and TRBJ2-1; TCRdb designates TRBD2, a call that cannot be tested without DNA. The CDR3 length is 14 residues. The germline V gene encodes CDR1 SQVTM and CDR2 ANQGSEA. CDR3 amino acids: CSSRLAGDYNEQFF.